Below are 18 T cell receptor beta chains sequenced from a single sample in a study of naive and memory T cell subsets. An equimolar mix of two oligonucleotides served as the beta constant-region primer for TRBC1 and TRBC2. TCRdb recomputed calls from the UMI-ligation and nested PCR reads with MiXCR, one row per CDR3 protein. The sample includes approximately 89,000 distinct CDR3 sequences, 7% to 8% seen only once; the top ten take about 1.6%. Sequencing was done on a sample of central memory CD4+ T cells from blood. These receptors were collected from a human donor in good health.

In this sample, this clonotype turned up a few times. The gene calls are TRBV30 and TRBJ1-6; the D gene is possibly TRBD1 (5 bases). This CDR3 has 13 residues. V was cut by 2 bases and J by 8 bases, with 10 bases left in between. Germline V gives CDR1 GTSNPN, CDR2 SVGIG (reference sequence). The CDR3 loop reads CAWSLQQDSPLHF. In DNA form, the CDR3 reads TGTGCCTGGAGTCTCCAACAGGATTCACCCCTCCACTTT.

Many counts were recorded for this clonotype. This rearrangement joins TRBV7-9 to TRBJ1-1; D is unresolved. V was cut by 1 base and J by 4 bases, with 10 bases left in between. Per germline, CDR1 SEHNR and CDR2 FQNEAQ (reference sequence). The CDR3 runs to 14 residues. CDR3 residues: CASSLEGKGTEAFF. CDR3 coding DNA: TGTGCCAGCAGCTTAGAGGGTAAGGGCACTGAAGCTTTCTTT. Supplemented by reference TRBV7-9 and TRBJ1-1, the full variable domain reads DTGVSQNPRHKITKRGQNVTFRCDPISEHNRLYWYRQTLGQGPEFLTYFQNEAQLEKSRLLSDRFSAERPKGSFSTLEIQRTEQGDSAMYLCASSLEGKGTEAFFGQGTRLTVV.

This clonotype was counted ten times or more. This chain links TRBV20-1 with TRBJ1-1, with 10 bases that match TRBD1. The trim removed 6 bases at V and 4 bases at J, leaving 8 bases unmatched. The length of the CDR3 is 14 residues. CDR1 and CDR2 from the germline V gene are DFQATT and SNEGSKA (reference sequence). CDR3 DNA: TGCAGTGCCAAGAGGGGGACAGGGGCCACTGAAGCTTTCTTT. It translates to CSAKRGTGATEAFF.

Here the CDR3 reads CSAMTSGAVQLAYNEQFF. As DNA, the CDR3 is TGCAGTGCTATGACTAGCGGGGCCGTACAACTAGCCTACAATGAGCAGTTCTTC. The rearrangement uses TRBV20-1 and TRBJ2-1; 11 bases are a match to TRBD2. The germline V gene encodes CDR1 DFQATT and CDR2 SNEGSKA (reference sequence). V gave up 4 bases and J gave up 2 bases; unmatched junction bases: 13. CDR3 length equals 18 residues.

In this sample, this clonotype turned up many times. Written as DNA, the CDR3 is TGTGCCAGCAGGCCCCAGGGGCTGGGCTATGGCTACACCTTC. Protein: CASRPQGLGYGYTF. The chain links TRBV12-3 or TRBV12-4 to TRBJ1-2, with a weak D call TRBD1 (6 bases). This CDR3 contains 14 residues. V lost 6 bases and J 4 bases, leaving 15 bases between the germline ends.

V gene TRBV12-3 or TRBV12-4 combines with J gene TRBJ2-1; the D gene is possibly TRBD2 (5 bases). V was trimmed by 6 bases and J by 8 bases, leaving 20 bases between them. The CDR3 loop spans 15 amino acids. In DNA form, the CDR3 reads TGTGCCAGCAGCCCTCCTTCGAGGGTTGGTGATGAGCAGTTCTTC. This encodes CASSPPSRVGDEQFF.

This chain uses TRBV29-1 with TRBJ2-7; 10 positions match TRBD1. This CDR3 spans 14 amino acids. Unmatched junction bases numbered 8, after V lost 8 bases and J lost 1 base. Germline V gene lookup returns CDR1 SQVTM and CDR2 ANQGSEA. This chain's CDR3 is CSYSRTGGSYEQYF. Written as DNA, the CDR3 is TGCAGCTATTCAAGGACAGGGGGTTCCTACGAGCAGTACTTC.

This clonotype has a count of ten or more. The rearrangement uses TRBV4-2 and TRBJ2-7; TRBD2 matches 8 bases. Germline CDR1 reads LGHNA; CDR2 reads YNFKEQ. J lost 2 bases, V lost 5 bases, and 2 bases had no gene match. There are 13 residues in the CDR3. Here the CDR3 DNA reads TGTGCCAGCAGCTTTAGCGGGACCTACGAGCAGTACTTC. Encoded protein: CASSFSGTYEQYF.

This clonotype was found many times. The chain has TRBV9 and TRBJ1-2; possibly TRBD1 for D (5 bases). The V gene lost 4 bases and the J gene lost 2 bases, with 9 bases spanning the gap. The CDR3 is made up of 13 amino acids. Germline lookup yields CDR1 SGDLS and CDR2 YYNGEE. This CDR3 reads CASSTGPNYGYTF. As DNA, the CDR3 is TGTGCCAGCAGCACGGGGCCCAACTATGGCTACACCTTC.

This clonotype was detected ten times or more. This chain links TRBV14 with TRBJ1-2; D uncertain. The CDR3 is 15 residues long. Trimming removed 1 base from V and 4 bases from J, with 13 bases in between. The germline CDR1 and CDR2 sequences are SGHDN and FVKESK. CDR3 sequence reads: CASSQVNLGSYGYTF. CDR3 sequence (DNA): TGTGCCAGCAGCCAAGTGAATCTGGGTAGCTATGGCTACACCTTC.

At least ten counts were recorded for this clonotype. The chain joins TRBV7-2 to TRBJ2-7; 13 bases are a match to TRBD2. Germline CDR1 reads SGHTA; CDR2 reads FQGNSA. The CDR3 spans 20 residues. V lost 5 bases, J lost 5 bases, and 21 bases stayed unmatched. CDR3 region: CASSVKTSGRTTTRINEQYF. CDR3 nucleotides: TGTGCCAGCAGCGTGAAGACTAGCGGGAGGACAACGACAAGGATCAACGAGCAGTACTTC.

This clonotype showed up many times. The chain employs TRBV4-2 and TRBJ2-2; D possibly corresponds to TRBD1 (6 bases). This CDR3 has 16 residues. V was cut by 7 bases and J by 4 bases, with 19 bases left in between. The V gene's germline CDR1 is LGHNA and CDR2 YNFKEQ. CDR3: CASTPALKGGTGELFF. CDR3 bases: TGTGCCAGCACCCCCGCACTTAAAGGGGGCACCGGGGAGCTGTTTTTT.

Here the CDR3 DNA reads TGTGCCAGCAGCTTTTGTACAGGACGAACTGAGCCCCAGCATTTT. It codes for CASSFCTGRTEPQHF. This chain joins TRBV13 and TRBJ1-5; D perhaps matches TRBD1 (5 bases). The CDR3 sequence is 15 residues long. Germline V gene data show CDR1 as PRHDT and CDR2 as FYEKMQ (reference sequence). Trimming shortened V by 3 bases and J by 8 bases, and 17 bases separated the two germline ends.

The rearrangement joins TRBV9 to TRBJ1-2, with 8 bases fitting TRBD1. V was pared by 3 bases and J by 1 base, with 8 bases of the junction left unmatched. CDR1 and CDR2 from the germline V gene are SGDLS and YYNGEE. CDR3 length equals 16 residues. The CDR3 DNA is TGTGCCAGCAGCGCTGCAGGGGGCTCCGATAACTATGGCTACACCTTC. Its translation: CASSAAGGSDNYGYTF.

This clonotype was found many times. The V gene is TRBV3-1, the J gene TRBJ1-5, with no clear D. Trimming pared 1 base from V and 9 bases from J, leaving 13 bases between. This CDR3 contains 14 residues. Per the germline V gene, CDR1 is LGHDT and CDR2 is YNNKEL (reference sequence). The CDR3 DNA sequence: TGTGCCAGCAGCCAAGGTCAGGACCGGCGGCCCCAGCATTTT. It yields the protein CASSQGQDRRPQHF.

The chain is built from TRBV6-2 or TRBV6-3 and TRBJ2-3, with D possibly matching TRBD1 (6 bases). The germline gives CDR1 MNHEY, CDR2 SVGEGT. CDR3 length: 14 amino acids. Trimming removed 5 bases from V and 5 bases from J, with 14 bases in between. CDR3: CASSQEIRGDTQYF. Written as DNA, the CDR3 is TGTGCCAGCAGTCAAGAGATCAGGGGAGATACGCAGTATTTT.

The chain combines TRBV5-1 with TRBJ2-2, with 7 bases aligning to TRBD1. In germline, CDR1 is SGHRS, CDR2 YFSETQ. The CDR3 runs 16 residues. With 3 bases clipped from V and 1 base from J, the junction kept 6 bases outside the gene matches. The CDR3, as DNA: TGCGCCAGCAGCTACCGGGACAGCCTGAACACCGGGGAGCTGTTTTTT. Amino acid sequence: CASSYRDSLNTGELFF.

This clonotype was recorded at least ten times. This chain connects TRBV6-1 to TRBJ2-7; D gene uncertain. The length of the CDR3 is 10 residues. Germline CDR1 MNHNS, CDR2 SASEGT. With 8 bases removed from V and 3 bases from J, the gap between germline ends came to 5 bases. CDR3 residues: CASSFYEQYF. The DNA of the CDR3 is TGTGCCAGCTCTTTCTACGAGCAGTACTTC.